A single sample gave rise to the 9 T cell receptor beta chains below, sequenced in a study of cytomegalovirus exposure and HLA in healthy donors. The PCR ran on 60 Vbeta and 13 Jbeta primers. The assay was immunoSEQ multiplex PCR, and TCRdb's table has in-frame clones only and misses some. The sample has 80,000 to 95,000 clones; 60% to 70% are singletons. Specimen: PBMCs. All receptors derive from a woman aged 25 to 39 in good health and CMV-seronegative.

J is TRBJ2-7 and V is TRBV2; D may be TRBD1 (6 bases). The CDR3 contains 14 residues. Germline CDR1 SNHLY, CDR2 FYNNEI. V was cut by 5 bases and J by 4 bases, with 15 bases left in between. The CDR3 bases are TGTGCCAGCAGTTACTGGGGGCCGGGTTACGAGCAGTACTTC. Its protein is CASSYWGPGYEQYF.

This clone was found a few times. V is TRBV30 and J is TRBJ1-6; D uncertain. Trimming cost V 4 bases and J 8 bases, with 18 bases left between them. The CDR3 consists of 15 residues. The germline V gene encodes CDR1 GTSNPN and CDR2 SVGIG (reference sequence). Here the CDR3 reads CAWNLAASWDSPLHF. The CDR3 DNA reads TGTGCCTGGAACCTTGCGGCTTCCTGGGATTCACCCCTCCACTTT.

This clone was found a few times. The chain links TRBV11-3 to TRBJ2-1; perhaps TRBD1 as D (5 bases). The CDR3 has 13 residues. V lost 5 bases to trimming and J lost 10 bases, with 15 bases between them. Germline values: CDR1 SGHNT, CDR2 YENEEA. The CDR3 loop reads CASSQGGALEQFF. The CDR3 nucleotides read TGTGCCAGCAGCCAAGGTGGGGCATTGGAGCAGTTCTTC.

This chain links TRBV7-2 with TRBJ2-3; a possible D gene is TRBD1 (5 bases). CDR1 is SGHTA and CDR2 is FQGNSA in the germline V gene. V lost 1 base and J lost 0, with 11 bases in between. This CDR3 region has 16 residues. The CDR3 reads CASSLDRPSSTDTQYF. DNA of the CDR3: TGTGCCAGCAGCTTAGACAGGCCGTCTAGCACAGATACGCAGTATTTT.

This chain connects TRBV7-2 to TRBJ1-2; D may be TRBD1 (6 bases). V was trimmed by 4 bases and J by 8 bases, leaving 11 bases between them. The CDR3 has 12 amino acids. Germline V gives CDR1 SGHTA, CDR2 FQGNSA. CDR3 sequence (DNA): TGTGCCAGCAGCTCGGACAGACGGGGCTACACCTTC. Amino acids: CASSSDRRGYTF.

The rearrangement links TRBV2 to TRBJ1-1, with 7 bases lining up with TRBD1. Germline V lookup: CDR1 SNHLY, CDR2 FYNNEI. The CDR3 is 12 amino acids. With V trimmed by 6 bases and J by 10 bases, 8 bases remained unmatched. The chain's CDR3 is CASRRMAGGAFF. The CDR3 DNA reads as TGTGCCAGCAGACGGATGGCAGGGGGAGCTTTCTTT.

This rearrangement joins TRBV10-2 to TRBJ2-2, with D tentatively TRBD2 (6 bases). V was shortened by 4 bases and J by 4 bases, with 13 bases between the two germline ends. The CDR3 totals 15 residues. The germline V gene encodes CDR1 WSHSY and CDR2 SAAADI. The CDR3 DNA sequence: TGCGCCAGCAGTGGCGCGACTAGGAGCACCGGGGAGCTGTTTTTT. Its protein is CASSGATRSTGELFF.

This chain uses TRBV7-2 with TRBJ1-1; D not resolved. Germline CDR1 reads SGHTA; CDR2 reads FQGNSA. V dropped 11 bases and J dropped 4 bases, with 14 bases sitting between them. The CDR3 spans 12 residues. The CDR3 protein is CTGRARGTEAFF. The DNA of the CDR3 is TGTACCGGCCGGGCTCGGGGCACTGAAGCTTTCTTT.

DNA of the CDR3: TGTGCCAGCAGCGAGCCCTCCTTAAGGAACACTGAAGCTTTCTTT. It translates to CASSEPSLRNTEAFF. This chain links TRBV9 with TRBJ1-1; no firm D call. This CDR3 contains 15 residues. V lost 3 bases and J lost 1, with 13 bases in between. Germline CDR1 reads SGDLS; CDR2 reads YYNGEE. The entire variable domain, with the rest obtained from reference TRBV9 and TRBJ1-1, is as follows: DSGVTQTPKHLITATGQRVTLRCSPRSGDLSVYWYQQSLDQGLQFLIQYYNGEERAKGNILERFSAQQFPDLHSELNLSSLELGDSALYFCASSEPSLRNTEAFFGQGTRLTVV.